The T cell receptor beta chain described here comes from a study of tumor and adjacent non-tumor tissue in lung cancer. Study summary: Patients comprised roughly 12 adenocarcinoma, a couple of squamous cell carcinoma and 1 small cell lung cancer.

V lost 1 base to trimming and J lost 4 bases, with 16 bases between them. The CDR3 spans 15 residues. The germline CDR1 and CDR2 sequences are SQVTM and ANQGSEA. RNA was extracted from bulk tissue without any cell sorting. Donors were chemotherapy-naive, newly diagnosed lung cancer surgical patients in China, August–late 2014. Three rounds of nested PCR, following a modified ARM-PCR protocol, produced the TCRbeta library. Using its own MiXCR run on the multiplex PCR reads, TCRdb lists one record per CDR3 protein. The table lists 77,000 or so distinct CDR3 sequences, around 74% of them singletons, with 9.5% to 15% in the top ten.

Sequenced sample: lung tumor tissue. V gene TRBV29-1 combines with J gene TRBJ1-2; D not resolved. The source is a woman aged 45-60 years with non-small cell lung cancer. CDR3 in amino acids: CSVEVLREAGYGYTF. The CDR3 DNA reads TGCAGCGTTGAAGTTTTGAGAGAGGCGGGCTATGGCTACACCTTC.